This T cell receptor (beta chain) emerged from a study of cytomegalovirus exposure and HLA in healthy donors. Findings of the study overall: A previous analysis found most TCR beta V segments productive roughly 87% or roughly 30% of the time.

Donors sampled were nominally healthy, though unrecorded immune exposures were likely. Comment on this clone: Its antigen is unknown.

Trimming shortened V by 1 base and J by 0 bases, and 8 bases separated the two germline ends. The V gene's germline CDR1 is SGHTA and CDR2 FQGNSA. The CDR3 spans 15 residues. 60 Vbeta and 13 Jbeta primers were used in PCR. Here immunoSEQ multiplex PCR was the method, and the copy in TCRdb shows in-frame clones only, minus some. The sample includes fewer than 120,000 clones, approximately 80% of them seen just once. Sample: PBMCs. The receptor comes from an older woman in good health and CMV-seropositive. V is TRBV7-2 and J is TRBJ2-3, with unresolved D. The CDR3 DNA sequence: TGTGCCAGCAGCTTAGGTTCACTAAGCACAGATACGCAGTATTTT. Protein sequence: CASSLGSLSTDTQYF.